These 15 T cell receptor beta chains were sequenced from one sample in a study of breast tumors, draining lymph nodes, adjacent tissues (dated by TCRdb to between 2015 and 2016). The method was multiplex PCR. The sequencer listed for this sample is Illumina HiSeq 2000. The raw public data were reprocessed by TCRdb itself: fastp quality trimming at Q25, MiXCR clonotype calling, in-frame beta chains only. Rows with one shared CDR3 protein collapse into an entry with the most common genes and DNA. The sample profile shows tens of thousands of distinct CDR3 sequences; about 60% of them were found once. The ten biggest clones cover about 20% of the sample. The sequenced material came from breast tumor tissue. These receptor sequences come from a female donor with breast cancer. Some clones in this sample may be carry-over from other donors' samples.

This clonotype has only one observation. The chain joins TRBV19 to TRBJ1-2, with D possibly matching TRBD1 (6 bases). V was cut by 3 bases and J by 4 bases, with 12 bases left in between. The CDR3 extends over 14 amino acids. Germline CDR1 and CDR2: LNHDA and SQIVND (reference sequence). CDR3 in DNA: TGTGCCAGTAGTATCAGTGGGGGCTTCTATGGCTACACCTTC. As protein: CASSISGGFYGYTF. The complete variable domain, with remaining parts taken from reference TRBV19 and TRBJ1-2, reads DGGITQSPKYLFRKEGQNVTLSCEQNLNHDAMYWYRQDPGQGLRLIYYSQIVNDFQKGDIAEGYSVSREKKESFPLTVTSAQKNPTAFYLCASSISGGFYGYTFGSGTRLTVV.

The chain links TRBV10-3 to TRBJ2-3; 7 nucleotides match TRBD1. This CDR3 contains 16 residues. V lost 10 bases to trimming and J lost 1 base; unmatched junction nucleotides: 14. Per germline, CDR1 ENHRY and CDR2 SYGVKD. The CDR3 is CATQLLTGAGTDTQYF. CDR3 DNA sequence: TGTGCCACTCAACTTTTAACAGGGGCCGGCACAGATACGCAGTATTTT.

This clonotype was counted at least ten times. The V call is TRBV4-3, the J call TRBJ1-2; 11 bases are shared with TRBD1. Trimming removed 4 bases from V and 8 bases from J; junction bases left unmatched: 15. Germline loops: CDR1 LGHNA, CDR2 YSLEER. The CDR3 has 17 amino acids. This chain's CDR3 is CASSRQRGQGGNVGYTF. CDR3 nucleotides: TGCGCCAGCAGCCGTCAAAGGGGACAGGGGGGGAATGTGGGCTACACCTTC.

The CDR3 nucleotides are TGTGCCAGCAGCGTAGATGTGGTATCGTATGGCTACACCTTC. Encoded protein: CASSVDVVSYGYTF. This chain uses TRBV9 with TRBJ1-2; D is unresolved. The ends were cut back, 0 bases at V and 5 bases at J, with 11 bases in the middle. The germline V gene encodes CDR1 SGDLS and CDR2 YYNGEE. The CDR3 length is 14 residues. Full variable domain (outside the CDR3, taken from reference TRBV9 and TRBJ1-2): DSGVTQTPKHLITATGQRVTLRCSPRSGDLSVYWYQQSLDQGLQFLIQYYNGEERAKGNILERFSAQQFPDLHSELNLSSLELGDSALYFCASSVDVVSYGYTFGSGTRLTVV.

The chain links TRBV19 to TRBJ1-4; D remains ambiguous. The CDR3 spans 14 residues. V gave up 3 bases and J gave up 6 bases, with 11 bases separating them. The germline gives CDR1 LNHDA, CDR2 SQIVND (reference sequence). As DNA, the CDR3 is TGTGCCAGTAGTATTCCGGACGGCTATGAAAAACTGTTTTTT. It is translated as CASSIPDGYEKLFF.

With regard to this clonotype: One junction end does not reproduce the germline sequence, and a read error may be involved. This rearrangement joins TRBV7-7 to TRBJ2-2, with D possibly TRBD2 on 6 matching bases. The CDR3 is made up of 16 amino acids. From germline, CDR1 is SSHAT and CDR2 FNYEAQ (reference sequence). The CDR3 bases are TGTGCTAGCAGCTTAAGGGCGGGAACAGCCACCGGGGAGCTGTTTTTT. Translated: CASSLRAGTATGELFF.

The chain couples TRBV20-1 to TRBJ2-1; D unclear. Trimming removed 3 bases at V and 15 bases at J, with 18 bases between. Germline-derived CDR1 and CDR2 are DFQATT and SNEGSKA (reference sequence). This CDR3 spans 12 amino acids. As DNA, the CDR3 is TGCAGTGCTAGGGTAGAGAACAATGAGTCGTTCTTC. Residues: CSARVENNESFF.

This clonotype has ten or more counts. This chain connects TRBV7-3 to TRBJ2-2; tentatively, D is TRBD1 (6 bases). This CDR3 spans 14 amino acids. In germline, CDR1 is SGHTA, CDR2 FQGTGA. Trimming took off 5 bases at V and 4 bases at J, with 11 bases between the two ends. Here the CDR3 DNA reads TGTGCCAGCAGCACGACAGGACCCACCGGGGAGCTGTTTTTT. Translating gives CASSTTGPTGELFF.

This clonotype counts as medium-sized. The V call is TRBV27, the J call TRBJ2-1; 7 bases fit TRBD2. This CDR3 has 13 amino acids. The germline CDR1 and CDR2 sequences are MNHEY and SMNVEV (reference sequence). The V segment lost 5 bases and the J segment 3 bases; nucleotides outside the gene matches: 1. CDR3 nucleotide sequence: TGTGCCAGCAGTCGGGAGGTCTACAATGAGCAGTTCTTC. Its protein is CASSREVYNEQFF.

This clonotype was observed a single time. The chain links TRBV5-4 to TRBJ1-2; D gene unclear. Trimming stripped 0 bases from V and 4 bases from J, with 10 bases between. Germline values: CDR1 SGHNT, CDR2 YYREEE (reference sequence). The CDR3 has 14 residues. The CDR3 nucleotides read TGTGCCAGCAGCTTGGATAACGGGATCTATGGCTACACCTTC. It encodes CASSLDNGIYGYTF.

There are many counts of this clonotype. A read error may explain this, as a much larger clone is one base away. CDR3 nucleotide sequence: TGCAGTGCCACTCGGGGGCAAGGGTATGCCTACGCCTTC. The encoded protein is CSATRGQGYAYAF. The chain employs TRBV20-1 and TRBJ1-2; the D gene is possibly TRBD1 (6 bases). The V gene's germline CDR1 is DFQATT and CDR2 SNEGSKA (reference sequence). The CDR3 is 13 residues long.

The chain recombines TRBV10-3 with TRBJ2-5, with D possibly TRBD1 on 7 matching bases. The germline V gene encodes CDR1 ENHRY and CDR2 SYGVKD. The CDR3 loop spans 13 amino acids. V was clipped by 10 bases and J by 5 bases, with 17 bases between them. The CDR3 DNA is TGTGCCACCTACGGGGCAGGGGGGGAGACCCAGTACTTC. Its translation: CATYGAGGETQYF.

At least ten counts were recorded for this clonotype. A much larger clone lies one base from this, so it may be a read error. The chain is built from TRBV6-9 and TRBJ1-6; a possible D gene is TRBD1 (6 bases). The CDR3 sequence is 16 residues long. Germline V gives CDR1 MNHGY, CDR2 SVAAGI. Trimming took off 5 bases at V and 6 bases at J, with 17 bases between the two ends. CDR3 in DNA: TGTGCCAGCAGTCATTTTCCACAGGGACGTAATTCACCCCTCCACTTT. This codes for CASSHFPQGRNSPLHF.

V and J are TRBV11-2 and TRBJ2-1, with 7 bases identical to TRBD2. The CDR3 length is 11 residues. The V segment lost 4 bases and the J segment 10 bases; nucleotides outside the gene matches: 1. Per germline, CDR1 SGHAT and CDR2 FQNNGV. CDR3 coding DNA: TGTGCCAGCAGCTGGGGGGGGGAGCAGTTCTTC. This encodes CASSWGGEQFF.

The CDR3 is CASSERRTDTQYF. CDR3 DNA: TGTGCCAGCAGTGAGAGGCGCACAGATACGCAGTATTTT. The chain joins TRBV2 to TRBJ2-3; D gene unclear. CDR1 and CDR2 from the germline V gene are SNHLY and FYNNEI. The CDR3 runs 13 residues. V was trimmed by 3 bases and J by 1 base, leaving 5 bases between them.